The sequence of this T cell receptor beta chain was determined in a study of cytotoxic CD8 clonotypes in ibrutinib-treated CLL. This CDR3 comprises 13 residues. Germline V gene lookup returns CDR1 SGHTA and CDR2 FQGTGA. The ends were cut back, 5 bases at V and 6 bases at J, with 11 bases in the middle. Profiling relied on immunoSEQ multiplex PCR, and the TCRdb table lists in-frame clones only, not all of them. Of roughly 53,000 clones in the sample, 50% to 60% are singletons; the top ten hold roughly a quarter. This material consisted of PBMCs, taken at disease progression, from a patient treated with ibrutinib. This receptor was taken from a human donor with chronic lymphocytic leukemia. The chain combines TRBV7-3 with TRBJ2-1; perhaps TRBD2 as D (6 bases). The CDR3 loop is CASSQDYFNEQFF. CDR3 DNA sequence: TGTGCCAGCAGCCAGGACTATTTCAATGAGCAGTTCTTC.